Listed here are 17 T cell receptor beta chains from one sample, sequenced in a study of read filtering for tumor transcriptome and immune sequencing. The library was built from around 400 ng RNA with molecular barcoded adaptors for alpha/delta and beta/gamma chains. TCRdb used MiXCR to reprocess the reads, holding one entry per CDR3 protein. The sample consists of more than 100,000 distinct CDR3 sequences, roughly 13% of them appearing once. Source material: a population of CD138-negative cells sorted from bone marrow. These receptor sequences come from a donor at least 40 years old with multiple myeloma.

There are a few counts of this clonotype. A much larger clone lies a single base off, so this may be a read error. The rearrangement uses TRBV4-2 and TRBJ2-2; D gene uncertain. The germline gives CDR1 LGHNA, CDR2 YNFKEQ. CDR3 length: 14 residues. The ends were cut back, 1 base at V and 6 bases at J, with 9 bases in the middle. The CDR3 DNA reads TGTGCCAGCAGCCAAGGACTCACCGCCGGGGAGCTGTTTTTT. Protein sequence: CASSQGLTAGELFF.

This clonotype was counted at least ten times. The CDR3 here is CASRDRSSYNEQFF. The CDR3 DNA is TGTGCCAGCAGGGATAGGAGCTCCTACAATGAGCAGTTCTTC. This chain connects TRBV6-5 to TRBJ2-1, with unresolved D. Trimming pared 6 bases from V and 0 bases from J, leaving 9 bases between. The length of the CDR3 is 14 residues. CDR1 is MNHEY, CDR2 SVGAGI, per germline.

This clonotype was observed at least ten times. The V gene is TRBV7-2, the J gene TRBJ1-2; 9 bases are a match to TRBD1. The junction had 16 bases not matched to a gene; V was cut back by 4 bases and J by 4 bases. The CDR3 has 18 residues. Germline-derived CDR1 and CDR2 are SGHTA and FQGNSA. CDR3 loop: CASSSKIAGQGRRYGYTF. The CDR3, as DNA: TGTGCCAGCAGCTCTAAGATCGCCGGACAGGGGAGGCGCTATGGCTACACCTTC.

On this clonotype itself: This may arise from a read error, as a much more abundant clone is one base away. The V gene is TRBV6-2 or TRBV6-3, the J gene TRBJ2-1, with 11 bases fitting TRBD2. The trim removed 5 bases at V and 6 bases at J, leaving 6 bases unmatched. The CDR3 spans 15 residues. From germline, CDR1 is MNHEY and CDR2 SVGEGT. CDR3 sequence (DNA): TGTGCCAGCAGTGAAACTAGCGGGAGTGCCAATGAGCAGTTCTTC. It specifies CASSETSGSANEQFF.

J is TRBJ2-7 and V is TRBV5-1; D uncertain. The CDR3 spans 14 residues. Germline V gene lookup returns CDR1 SGHRS and CDR2 YFSETQ. Deletions cut 4 bases from V and 2 bases from J, with 13 bases between. In DNA, the CDR3 is TGCGCCAGCAGCCGGTGGCAGGCTCCCTACGAGCAGTACTTC. Protein: CASSRWQAPYEQYF.

As to this clonotype: This may arise from a read error, as a much more abundant clone is one base away. This rearrangement joins TRBV5-1 to TRBJ1-2, with no clear D. Germline V gene data show CDR1 as SGHRS and CDR2 as YFSETQ. The CDR3 sequence is 13 residues long. Trimming shortened V by 1 base and J by 5 bases, and 9 bases separated the two germline ends. CDR3 protein: CASSLKRGYGYTF. The DNA for the CDR3 is TGCGCCAGCAGCTTGAAACGGGGATATGGCTACACCTTC.

This clonotype came up many times. The chain uses TRBV12-3 or TRBV12-4 and TRBJ2-5; 10 positions agree with TRBD2. V shed 2 bases, J shed 2 bases, and the junction held 11 bases outside the gene matches. This CDR3 contains 18 residues. As DNA, the CDR3 is TGTGCCAGCAGTTTATGGGCCCCCGGGACTAGCGAACAAGAGACCCAGTACTTC. This codes for CASSLWAPGTSEQETQYF.

This clonotype showed up many times. The chain couples TRBV6-5 to TRBJ2-1; TRBD2 agrees at 9 bases. This CDR3 region has 16 residues. Germline assignment: CDR1 MNHEY and CDR2 SVGAGI. The ends lost 11 bases at V and 12 bases at J; junction bases unmatched: 23. CDR3 amino acids: CASNSGRKGGLSVQFF. DNA of the CDR3: TGTGCCTCAAATAGCGGGAGAAAGGGGGGTTTGAGTGTGCAGTTCTTC.

This clonotype showed up many times. The chain joins TRBV4-3 to TRBJ2-7; 7 bases align to TRBD2. J gave up 5 bases and V 0 bases, and 7 bases lay outside the gene matches. The CDR3 runs 15 residues. Germline assignment: CDR1 LGHNA and CDR2 YSLEER. This CDR3 reads CASSQDWTAGDEQYF. For the CDR3, the DNA is TGCGCCAGCAGCCAAGATTGGACGGCGGGGGACGAGCAGTACTTC.

Regarding this clonotype: A read error may be the cause here, since a much bigger clone is one base away. The chain has TRBV4-2 and TRBJ2-3, with 9 bases matching TRBD2. Germline CDR1 LGHNA, CDR2 YNFKEQ. CDR3 length: 16 residues. V shed 1 base, J shed 3 bases, and the junction held 5 bases outside the gene matches. The CDR3 nucleotides are TGTGCCAGCAGCCAAGCAGATCTAGCGGGAACAGATACGCAGTATTTT. It encodes CASSQADLAGTDTQYF.

This clonotype came up many times. This could be a read error, since a much larger clone is one nucleotide away. The V call is TRBV12-3 or TRBV12-4, the J call TRBJ1-4; tentative D call: TRBD1 (6 bases). The CDR3 has 15 amino acids. The CDR3 DNA sequence: TGTGCCAGCAGTTCACGGGGGCGGACTAATGAAAAACGGTTTTTT. Translation: CASSSRGRTNEKRFF.

This clonotype was seen many times. The chain joins TRBV5-1 to TRBJ2-7, with D unresolved. Germline CDR1 reads SGHRS; CDR2 reads YFSETQ. V was trimmed by 1 base and J by 1 base, leaving 12 bases between them. The CDR3 loop spans 15 amino acids. The chain's CDR3 is CASSLSPGESYEQYF. The CDR3 DNA reads TGCGCCAGCAGCTTGAGTCCAGGCGAGTCCTACGAGCAGTACTTC.

Details on this clonotype: A junction boundary mismatches the germline segment, possibly from a read error. The rearrangement joins TRBV18 to TRBJ2-5, with a weak D call TRBD2 (6 bases). The CDR3 has 17 amino acids. Germline V CDR1 and CDR2: KGHSH, LQKENI. CDR3 bases: TGTGCCGGCTCACCACCGCCGGGGGATGAGTGGGGAGAGACCCAGTACTTC. This sequence encodes CAGSPPPGDEWGETQYF.

The sample holds many counts of this clonotype. This chain connects TRBV15 to TRBJ2-5; 10 nucleotides match TRBD2. Germline CDR1 reads LNHNV; CDR2 reads YYDKDF (reference sequence). The CDR3 spans 17 residues. Trimming cost V 0 bases and J 1 base; bases outside gene matches: 5. CDR3 in DNA: TGTGCCACCAGCAGAGATGGTACTAGCGGGGTCCAAGAGACCCAGTACTTC. Its protein product is CATSRDGTSGVQETQYF.

This clonotype came up many times. The J gene is TRBJ2-1, the V gene TRBV27; weak D call: TRBD2 (6 bases). V dropped 0 bases and J dropped 0 bases, with 18 bases sitting between them. This CDR3 is built from 19 residues. Germline V lookup: CDR1 MNHEY, CDR2 SMNVEV (reference sequence). Written as DNA, the CDR3 is TGTGCCAGCAGTTTATCGCGGGGAGACTACCCCAGCTCCTACAATGAGCAGTTCTTC. Amino acids: CASSLSRGDYPSSYNEQFF.

The chain uses TRBV7-2 and TRBJ1-1; D not resolved. The length of the CDR3 is 15 residues. V dropped 4 bases and J dropped 1 base, with 13 bases sitting between them. Germline-derived CDR1 and CDR2 are SGHTA and FQGNSA. CDR3 sequence: CASSSYTRTNTEAFF. DNA for the CDR3: TGTGCCAGCAGCTCCTATACCAGGACGAACACTGAAGCTTTCTTT.

This clonotype was seen at least ten times. This sequence joins TRBV12-3 or TRBV12-4 and TRBJ2-7; 7 bases are shared with TRBD1. CDR3 length: 13 residues. V dropped 5 bases and J dropped 7; count of bases not matched to a gene: 8. CDR3 in DNA: TGTGCCAGCAGTGAACAGGGGCCGCTAGAGCAGTACTTC. Translation: CASSEQGPLEQYF.